A single T cell receptor (beta chain) is shown here with its context. No antigen is known for it. Germline CDR1 is SGHNT and CDR2 is YYREEE (reference sequence). This CDR3 spans 13 amino acids. Trimming stripped 3 bases from V and 4 bases from J, with 10 bases between. The data belong to a study of shared clonotypes between healthy human individuals. The wider study: Plates per donor: three CD4 naive, three CD4 memory, two CD8 naive, one CD8 memory.

Study-level points and caveats: Between several donors, naive CD4 clonotypes were shared at a level of around 5.2%.

The material for each subset, its genomic DNA, was split evenly across several immunoSEQ plates. Only in-frame clones appear in the TCRdb table, and some are missing; sequencing was by immunoSEQ multiplex PCR. The sample has a few million clones; 85% to 95% are singletons. Caucasian adults living in Nashville, Tennessee, provided all samples. This rearrangement joins TRBV5-4 to TRBJ1-2; D is unclear. This sequence was found in a man aged 18 to 35 in good health. Some clones in this sample may be carry-over from other donors' samples. The sequenced sample was naive CD4+ T cells from PBMCs. The subset is: CD45RA+ positively selected. The CDR3 spells CASSSSQAYGYTF. Written as DNA, the CDR3 is TGTGCCAGCAGCTCGTCCCAGGCCTATGGCTACACCTTC.